This note documents a single T cell receptor (beta chain) sequence. Its antigen is not known. The data were obtained in a study of neurological immune-mediated disorders. Notes on the study in general: HTLV-1-associated myelopathy showed the most TCR clonal expansion; multiple sclerosis the least, below healthy controls.

5'RACE generated cDNA with 10-nucleotide random UMIs. TCRdb reprocessed the 5' RACE reads with MiXCR, giving one entry per CDR3 protein. The sample consists of some 30,000 distinct CDR3 sequences, about 15% of them appearing once. This sample's time point: technical triplicate 3. CDR1 SGHDT and CDR2 YYEEEE come from the germline V gene. This CDR3 contains 18 residues. V was pared by 4 bases and J by 0 bases, with 9 bases of the junction left unmatched. This clonotype was sampled from a female donor with HTLV-1-associated myelopathy (HAM/TSP). V and J are TRBV5-6 and TRBJ2-1, with 11 bases fitting TRBD2. Source material: CD4+ T cells from blood. The CDR3 sequence: CASSLTTSGGSSYNEQFF. The CDR3 nucleotides read TGTGCCAGCAGCCTCACAACTAGCGGGGGAAGCTCCTACAATGAGCAGTTCTTC. The full variable domain, rest sourced from reference TRBV5-6 and TRBJ2-1, is DAGVTQSPTHLIKTRGQQVTLRCSPKSGHDTVSWYQQALGQGPQFIFQYYEEEERQRGNFPDRFSGHQFPNYSSELNVNALLLGDSALYLCASSLTTSGGSSYNEQFFGPGTRLTVL.